These 26 T cell receptor beta chains were all obtained from the same sample, sequenced in a study. The repertoire was sequenced with immunoSEQ multiplex PCR; TCRdb's copy has only in-frame clones and lacks some. Counted here are around 50,000 clones, more than 80% occurring once; the ten biggest clones make up roughly a tenth. The sample consisted of PBMCs. These receptors all stem from a man in his forties or fifties with rheumatoid arthritis.

This clone appeared once. The chain carries TRBV7-9 and TRBJ2-7; 7 bases line up with TRBD1. The germline CDR1 and CDR2 sequences are SEHNR and FQNEAQ (reference sequence). There are 14 residues in the CDR3. J gave up 3 bases and V 5 bases, and 7 bases lay outside the gene matches. CDR3 loop: CASSATGAGYEQYF. The CDR3 DNA sequence: TGTGCCAGCAGCGCCACAGGGGCCGGCTACGAGCAGTACTTC.

To note about this clone: One junction end disagrees with the germline gene, perhaps due to a read error. The rearrangement links TRBV2 to TRBJ1-2, with D possibly matching TRBD1 (5 bases). The CDR3 consists of 14 residues. The germline V gene has CDR1 SNHLY and CDR2 FYNNEI. DNA for the CDR3: TGTGCCAGCGGTGAAAGGGGCACCTACTATGGCTACACCTTC. Protein product: CASGERGTYYGYTF.

The V call is TRBV7-9, the J call TRBJ1-1; D is undetermined. V shed 0 bases and J shed 6 bases, with 11 bases lying between them. CDR3 length: 14 residues. Germline CDR1 reads SEHNR; CDR2 reads FQNEAQ (reference sequence). The CDR3 loop is CASSLAPAGSEAFF. CDR3 in DNA: TGTGCCAGCAGCTTAGCCCCCGCCGGATCTGAAGCTTTCTTT.

This chain uses TRBV19 with TRBJ1-1; D may be TRBD1 (6 bases). The CDR3 spans 13 residues. Germline CDR1 and CDR2: LNHDA and SQIVND (reference sequence). V was clipped by 6 bases and J by 1 base, with 9 bases between them. The CDR3 DNA is TGTGCCAGTAGACCACAGGGGAACACTGAAGCTTTCTTT. It encodes CASRPQGNTEAFF.

The chain couples TRBV4-2 to TRBJ2-4; 7 bases match TRBD1. Losses at the gene ends were 1 base for V and 9 bases for J; bases not matched to a gene: 6. The CDR3 length is 14 residues. Germline lookup yields CDR1 LGHNA and CDR2 YNFKEQ. CDR3 coding DNA: TGTGCCAGCAGCCAAGGGCCAGGGGGTGGCATTCAGTACTTC. This translates into CASSQGPGGGIQYF.

The chain carries TRBV28 and TRBJ1-2, with D possibly TRBD1 on 6 matching bases. CDR1 and CDR2 (germline): MDHEN, SYDVKM. This CDR3 spans 13 amino acids. Trimming removed 4 bases from V and 4 bases from J, with 10 bases in between. The CDR3, as DNA: TGTGCCAGCAGTTCCACAGGGTTCTATGGCTACACCTTC. Translation gives CASSSTGFYGYTF.

The V call is TRBV11-2, the J call TRBJ1-2; 8 bases are shared with TRBD1. J gave up 8 bases and V 5 bases, and 10 bases lay outside the gene matches. Germline-derived CDR1 and CDR2 are SGHAT and FQNNGV. This CDR3 spans 14 amino acids. The CDR3 coding sequence is TGTGCCAGCAGCCCGGACAGGGCTATGGGAGGCTACACCTTC. Its protein product is CASSPDRAMGGYTF.

The chain recombines TRBV18 with TRBJ1-2; 7 bases fit TRBD1. Germline trimming cut 5 bases from V and 4 bases from J; bases unmatched to any gene: 13. Germline CDR1 and CDR2: KGHSH and LQKENI. CDR3 size: 16 residues. CDR3 sequence reads: CASSNLGTAGSYGYTF. The CDR3 bases are TGTGCCAGCTCAAATTTAGGGACAGCAGGATCCTATGGCTACACCTTC.

The chain uses TRBV20-1 and TRBJ2-3, with a tentative D call TRBD2 (6 bases). The CDR3 length is 13 residues. Per germline, CDR1 DFQATT and CDR2 SNEGSKA (reference sequence). Between the trimmed V and J ends, which lost 3 bases and 4 bases, there was a span of 11 bases. CDR3 DNA sequence: TGCAGTGCTAGTTCGGGGGTGGCAGATACGCAGTATTTT. Translating it yields CSASSGVADTQYF.

V usage is TRBV27 and J usage is TRBJ2-6, with TRBD1 identical over 7 bases. Germline CDR1 and CDR2: MNHEY and SMNVEV (reference sequence). J lost 4 bases, V lost 5 bases, and 17 bases had no gene match. The CDR3 spans 19 residues. The CDR3 protein is CASSKNAGTVGAGANVLTF. CDR3 in DNA: TGTGCCAGCAGTAAAAACGCCGGGACAGTGGGGGCCGGGGCCAACGTCCTGACTTTC.

The rearrangement joins TRBV2 to TRBJ1-5, with D perhaps matching TRBD1 (6 bases). The CDR3 contains 20 residues. In germline, CDR1 is SNHLY, CDR2 FYNNEI. V was cut by 0 bases and J by 0 bases, with 21 bases left in between. CDR3 sequence (DNA): TGTGCCAGCAGTGAAGCCTCAAAAGCCTTAGGGGGATATAGCAATCAGCCCCAGCATTTT. It is translated as CASSEASKALGGYSNQPQHF.

The chain has TRBV7-3 and TRBJ2-1; 14 nucleotides match TRBD2. The germline V gene has CDR1 SGHTA and CDR2 FQGTGA. CDR3 length: 14 residues. V lost 5 bases, J lost 10 bases, and 4 bases stayed unmatched. CDR3 loop: CASSLGTSGSEQFF. As DNA, the CDR3 is TGTGCCAGCAGCCTCGGGACTAGCGGGAGCGAGCAGTTCTTC.

V is TRBV5-1 and J is TRBJ1-1, with D tentatively TRBD1 (5 bases). Germline CDR1 SGHRS, CDR2 YFSETQ. The CDR3 runs to 12 residues. V was clipped by 1 base and J by 7 bases, with 8 bases between them. The CDR3 sequence is CASSLSGREAFF. The CDR3 DNA follows: TGCGCCAGCAGCTTGTCAGGGCGTGAAGCTTTCTTT. The full variable domain, with the rest looked up from reference TRBV5-1 and TRBJ1-1, is KAGVTQTPRYLIKTRGQQVTLSCSPISGHRSVSWYQQTPGQGLQFLFEYFSETQRNKGNFPGRFSGRQFSNSRSEMNVSTLELGDSALYLCASSLSGREAFFGQGTRLTVV.

The gene calls are TRBV4-1 and TRBJ1-6; D ambiguous. In germline, CDR1 is MGHRA, CDR2 YSYEKL. Deletions cut 7 bases from V and 0 bases from J, with 16 bases between. This CDR3 contains 17 residues. The CDR3: CASTSTRRSSYNSPLHF. CDR3 coding DNA: TGCGCCAGCACCTCAACTCGTCGCAGCTCCTATAATTCACCCCTCCACTTT.

The CDR3 spells CASSPTKAGGTGELFF. The CDR3, as DNA: TGTGCCAGCTCACCAACGAAGGCAGGGGGGACCGGGGAGCTGTTTTTT. The V call is TRBV18, the J call TRBJ2-2; TRBD1 is a possible D gene (7 bases). The CDR3 runs to 16 residues. Germline V gene lookup returns CDR1 KGHSH and CDR2 LQKENI. Trimming took off 2 bases at V and 5 bases at J, with 15 bases between the two ends.

The chain is built from TRBV7-9 and TRBJ2-7; D may be TRBD2 (6 bases). Germline loops: CDR1 SEHNR, CDR2 FQNEAQ (reference sequence). V gave up 3 bases and J gave up 0 bases, with 9 bases separating them. There are 14 residues in the CDR3. CDR3 nucleotides: TGTGCCAGCAGCTTGGCGGGGTCCTCCTACGAGCAGTACTTC. Protein sequence: CASSLAGSSYEQYF.

The rearrangement uses TRBV5-5 and TRBJ2-2; D possibly corresponds to TRBD2 (5 bases). CDR3 length: 14 residues. The V gene lost 4 bases and the J gene lost 7 bases, with 14 bases spanning the gap. In germline, CDR1 is SGHKS, CDR2 YYEKEE (reference sequence). As DNA, the CDR3 is TGTGCCAGCAGCCTCCCGGCGGGTAACGGGGAGCTGTTTTTT. Its translation is CASSLPAGNGELFF.

V usage is TRBV6-5 and J usage is TRBJ1-2; D is undetermined. V was cut by 6 bases and J by 4 bases, with 15 bases left in between. Germline CDR1 MNHEY, CDR2 SVGAGI. The CDR3 is 14 residues long. CDR3 sequence: CASRAPGRSYGYTF. CDR3 in DNA: TGTGCCAGCAGGGCCCCGGGGAGGAGCTATGGCTACACCTTC.

The rearrangement links TRBV2 to TRBJ1-2, with 11 bases lining up with TRBD1. V lost 0 bases, J lost 4 bases, and 1 base stayed unmatched. The CDR3 has 15 residues. CDR1 is SNHLY and CDR2 is FYNNEI in the germline V gene. The CDR3 loop reads CASSEAGQGAYGYTF. The CDR3 DNA reads as TGTGCCAGCAGTGAAGCCGGACAGGGGGCCTATGGCTACACCTTC.

V is TRBV7-9 and J is TRBJ2-7; 8 nucleotides match TRBD1. Germline assignment: CDR1 SEHNR and CDR2 FQNEAQ (reference sequence). V lost 5 bases and J lost 6; bases outside the gene matches: 6. The CDR3 length is 13 residues. CDR3 coding DNA: TGTGCCAGCAGCCATCTGACAGGGGCCGAGCAGTACTTC. Translated, it gives CASSHLTGAEQYF.

The CDR3 nucleotides are TGTGCCAGCAGTTACTCTTGGGAGGCGACCTACAATGAGCAGTTCTTC. As protein: CASSYSWEATYNEQFF. This chain links TRBV6-5 with TRBJ2-1, with a possible D match to TRBD2 (6 bases). This CDR3 spans 16 amino acids. V shed 0 bases and J shed 2 bases, with 11 bases lying between them. Germline CDR1 is MNHEY and CDR2 is SVGAGI.

V is TRBV28 and J is TRBJ2-4; 8 bases fit TRBD1. Trimming took 3 bases from V and 8 from J; bases not matched to a gene: 9. The CDR3 loop spans 15 amino acids. Germline CDR1 is MDHEN and CDR2 is SYDVKM. The CDR3 region is CASSFRTGFGDIQYF. The CDR3 nucleotides are TGTGCCAGCAGTTTCCGGACAGGGTTTGGTGACATTCAGTACTTC.

The chain is built from TRBV27 and TRBJ2-7; no clear D gene. The length of the CDR3 is 13 residues. Between the trimmed V and J ends, which lost 2 bases and 0 bases, there was a span of 5 bases. Germline CDR1 is MNHEY and CDR2 is SMNVEV (reference sequence). CDR3 residues: CASSLHSSYEQYF. The CDR3 region has the DNA TGTGCCAGCAGTTTACACAGCTCCTACGAGCAGTACTTC.

This clone has only a few counts. The V call is TRBV19, the J call TRBJ1-3; unclear D gene. V lost 7 bases and J 10 bases, leaving 11 bases between the germline ends. This CDR3 region has 11 residues. CDR1 and CDR2 from the germline V gene are LNHDA and SQIVND (reference sequence). The CDR3 sequence: CASMTERTIYF. In DNA, the CDR3 is TGTGCCAGTATGACGGAAAGGACCATATATTTT.

The chain couples TRBV7-9 to TRBJ1-5; D is perhaps TRBD1 (6 bases). The germline CDR1 and CDR2 sequences are SEHNR and FQNEAQ (reference sequence). This CDR3 has 17 amino acids. V was clipped by 1 base and J by 3 bases, with 16 bases between them. CDR3 nucleotide sequence: TGTGCCAGCAGCTTAGGTCAGGGGATTCCCGACAATCAGCCCCAGCATTTT. Its translation is CASSLGQGIPDNQPQHF.

This clone turned up a few times. This sequence joins TRBV9 and TRBJ2-7; 11 bases agree with TRBD1. The CDR3 spans 16 residues. Germline values: CDR1 SGDLS, CDR2 YYNGEE. V shed 4 bases and J 1 base; nucleotides not matched to a gene: 7. CDR3: CASSPRTGGASYEQYF. CDR3 DNA sequence: TGTGCCAGCAGCCCCCGGACAGGGGGCGCATCCTACGAGCAGTACTTC.